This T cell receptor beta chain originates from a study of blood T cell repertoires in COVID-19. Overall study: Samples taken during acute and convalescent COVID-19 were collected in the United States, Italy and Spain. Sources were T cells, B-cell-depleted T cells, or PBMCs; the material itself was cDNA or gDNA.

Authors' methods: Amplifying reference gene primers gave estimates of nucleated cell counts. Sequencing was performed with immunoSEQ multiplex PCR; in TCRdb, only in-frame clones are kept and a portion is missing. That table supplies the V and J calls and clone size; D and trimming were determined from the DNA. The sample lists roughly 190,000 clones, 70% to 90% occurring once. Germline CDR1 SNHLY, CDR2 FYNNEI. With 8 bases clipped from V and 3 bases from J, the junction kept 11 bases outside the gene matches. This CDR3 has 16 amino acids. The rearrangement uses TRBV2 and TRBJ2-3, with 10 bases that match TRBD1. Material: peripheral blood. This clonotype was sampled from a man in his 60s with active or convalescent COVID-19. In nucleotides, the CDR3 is TGTGCCAGCCAAAGGGACAGGGGTACTTGGACAGATACGCAGTATTTT. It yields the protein CASQRDRGTWTDTQYF.